A single sample gave rise to the 22 T cell receptor beta chains below, sequenced in a study of neurological immune-mediated disorders. One entry per CDR3 protein results from TCRdb running MiXCR on the 5' RACE reads. Of some 49,000 distinct CDR3 sequences listed, over 8% are singletons. Specified time point: longitudinal time-point 1 (baseline). The sequenced sample consisted of PBMCs. The source of these receptors is a woman in her 40s in good health.

This clonotype occurred many times. This rearrangement joins TRBV10-3 to TRBJ2-3, with unresolved D. The germline V gene has CDR1 ENHRY and CDR2 SYGVKD. V was shortened by 8 bases and J by 5 bases, with 14 bases between the two germline ends. The CDR3 extends over 13 amino acids. CDR3 DNA sequence: TGTGCCATCCGGCCGGTACAAGGAGATACGCAGTATTTT. This encodes CAIRPVQGDTQYF.

This clonotype was seen ten or more times. The CDR3 region has the DNA TGTGCCAGCAGCTCTGGACAGGGGGCTTACACAGATACGCAGTATTTT. Amino acids: CASSSGQGAYTDTQYF. The chain recombines TRBV11-2 with TRBJ2-3; 11 positions match TRBD1. CDR1 is SGHAT, CDR2 FQNNGV, per germline. There are 16 residues in the CDR3. With V trimmed by 4 bases and J by 2 bases, 5 bases remained unmatched.

This clonotype was detected many times. This rearrangement joins TRBV18 to TRBJ2-5; unclear D gene. The germline V and J ends were trimmed by 3 bases and 3 bases, with 2 bases remaining between them. Germline V CDR1 and CDR2: KGHSH, LQKENI. This CDR3 comprises 11 residues. CDR3 DNA: TGTGCCAGCTCACCGGAAGAGACCCAGTACTTC. Its protein product is CASSPEETQYF.

This clonotype was recorded at least ten times. V is TRBV7-2 and J is TRBJ2-7; tentative D call: TRBD2 (5 bases). V was shortened by 2 bases and J by 2 bases, with 13 bases between the two germline ends. The CDR3 sequence is 15 residues long. The germline CDR1 and CDR2 sequences are SGHTA and FQGNSA. The DNA of the CDR3 is TGTGCCAGCAGCTTAATATTCGGGGATACCTACGAGCAGTACTTC. Translation gives CASSLIFGDTYEQYF.

This clonotype was seen repeatedly, ten times or more. The chain couples TRBV7-3 to TRBJ2-1; no firm D call. The length of the CDR3 is 15 residues. Germline CDR1 is SGHTA and CDR2 is FQGTGA. V lost 1 base and J lost 10, with 17 bases in between. The CDR3 DNA reads TGTGCCAGCAGCTTAAATAGTGGTTCTTTGGGGGAGCAGTTCTTC. It is translated as CASSLNSGSLGEQFF.

This clonotype came up many times. The V and J genes are TRBV25-1 and TRBJ2-3, with a tentative D call TRBD2 (5 bases). Deletions cut 3 bases from V and 4 bases from J, with 17 bases between. The CDR3 is made up of 16 amino acids. CDR1 MGHDK and CDR2 SYGVNS come from the germline V gene. CDR3 bases: TGTGCCAGCAGTGACCTTGGGAGCGGCTCACCAGATACGCAGTATTTT. Protein sequence: CASSDLGSGSPDTQYF.

This clonotype was counted at least ten times. This chain connects TRBV18 to TRBJ2-6; the D is unclear. V was clipped by 6 bases and J by 4 bases, with 10 bases between them. This CDR3 has 14 residues. Germline assignment: CDR1 KGHSH and CDR2 LQKENI. CDR3 bases: TGTGCCAGCTCGGATCCTGCAGGGGCCAACGTCCTGACTTTC. Amino acid sequence: CASSDPAGANVLTF.

V gene TRBV18 combines with J gene TRBJ2-5, with D hard to call. The CDR3 has 16 amino acids. Germline values: CDR1 KGHSH, CDR2 LQKENI. Trimming cost V 4 bases and J 1 base, with 16 bases left between them. The CDR3 DNA follows: TGTGCCAGCTCACATTTCAAGTGGGGATCCCAAGAGACCCAGTACTTC. Translating it yields CASSHFKWGSQETQYF.

This clonotype has ten or more counts. The chain combines TRBV15 with TRBJ2-7, with 9 bases matching TRBD1. Per germline, CDR1 LNHNV and CDR2 YYDKDF (reference sequence). With 3 bases clipped from V and 1 base from J, the junction kept 13 bases outside the gene matches. The length of the CDR3 is 18 residues. CDR3 region: CATSSTHGQGRRSYEQYF. DNA for the CDR3: TGTGCCACCAGCAGTACCCATGGACAGGGGAGGCGTTCCTACGAGCAGTACTTC.

This clonotype appeared many times. This rearrangement joins TRBV6-4 to TRBJ2-3; a possible D gene is TRBD2 (5 bases). V lost 8 bases and J 2 bases, leaving 14 bases between the germline ends. The germline CDR1 and CDR2 sequences are MRHNA and SNTAGT. This CDR3 contains 14 residues. The DNA for the CDR3 is TGTGCCAGCCAGAACAGCGGAACCACAGATACGCAGTATTTT. The encoded protein is CASQNSGTTDTQYF.

This clonotype appeared many times. The J gene is TRBJ2-7, the V gene TRBV20-1; the D gene is possibly TRBD1 (6 bases). The ends were cut back, 7 bases at V and 0 bases at J, with 13 bases in the middle. Germline CDR1 reads DFQATT; CDR2 reads SNEGSKA (reference sequence). The CDR3 sequence is 13 residues long. The CDR3 here is CSVTGTISYEQYF. The CDR3 DNA is TGCAGTGTCACGGGGACAATCTCCTACGAGCAGTACTTC.

This clonotype has a count of ten or more. This sequence joins TRBV6-5 and TRBJ2-7, with 8 bases aligning to TRBD2. In germline, CDR1 is MNHEY, CDR2 SVGAGI. After removal of 2 bases from V and 0 bases from J, the junction contained 9 bases not matched to a gene. CDR3 length equals 17 residues. CDR3 protein: CASSYLGGTRSSYEQYF. The CDR3 nucleotides are TGTGCCAGCAGTTACCTAGGGGGGACTAGGAGCTCCTACGAGCAGTACTTC.

This clonotype was seen many times. The rearrangement joins TRBV12-5 to TRBJ2-3; 10 nucleotides agree with TRBD2. The V and J ends lost 3 bases and 5 bases, in that order; junction bases with no gene match: 5. The germline V gene encodes CDR1 LGHNT and CDR2 FRNRAP. The CDR3 loop spans 15 amino acids. The CDR3 spells CASGLASGGRDTQYF. Written as DNA, the CDR3 is TGTGCTAGTGGTTTAGCTAGCGGGGGTAGAGATACGCAGTATTTT.

This clonotype appeared many times. V usage is TRBV3-1 and J usage is TRBJ2-2; 8 bases are a match to TRBD2. J lost 1 base, V lost 5 bases, and 6 bases had no gene match. CDR1 LGHDT and CDR2 YNNKEL come from the germline V gene (reference sequence). The CDR3 is made up of 16 amino acids. In DNA form, the CDR3 reads TGTGCCAGCAGCGCAAAACTAGCGGTGAACACCGGGGAGCTGTTTTTT. Amino acids: CASSAKLAVNTGELFF.

This clonotype came up many times. The chain has TRBV7-9 and TRBJ1-2; D remains unclear. This CDR3 contains 12 residues. Per germline, CDR1 SEHNR and CDR2 FQNEAQ (reference sequence). V was clipped by 5 bases and J by 6 bases, with 10 bases between them. The DNA of the CDR3 is TGTGCCAGCAGCCGGGTCCCGGATGGCTACACCTTC. Residues: CASSRVPDGYTF.

The table lists this clonotype with many counts. This CDR3 reads CASSLNFRTDEQYF. For the CDR3, the DNA is TGTGCCAGCAGTTTAAATTTTCGTACGGACGAGCAGTACTTC. This chain joins TRBV12-3 or TRBV12-4 and TRBJ2-7; D gene ambiguous. CDR3 length: 14 amino acids. Trimming took off 2 bases at V and 5 bases at J, with 13 bases between the two ends.

This clonotype has a handful of counts. The chain couples TRBV6-1 to TRBJ1-3; D uncertain. This CDR3 has 13 residues. Germline V CDR1 and CDR2: MNHNS, SASEGT. V dropped 5 bases and J dropped 0 bases, with 5 bases sitting between them. The CDR3 coding sequence is TGTGCCAGCAGTCGGGGCTCTGGAAACACCATATATTTT. Amino acids: CASSRGSGNTIYF.

This clonotype was recorded many times. V is TRBV6-5 and J is TRBJ1-1; TRBD1 matches at 8 bases. Per germline, CDR1 MNHEY and CDR2 SVGAGI. The CDR3 runs to 13 residues. V dropped 2 bases and J dropped 7; count of bases not matched to a gene: 3. Here the CDR3 reads CASSYLDRGEAFF. The DNA of the CDR3 is TGTGCCAGCAGTTACCTTGACAGGGGTGAAGCTTTCTTT.

This clonotype was recorded many times. The rearrangement links TRBV20-1 to TRBJ2-1, with D uncertain. V was shortened by 5 bases and J by 0 bases, with 14 bases between the two germline ends. The CDR3 contains 15 residues. Looked up from germline, CDR1 is DFQATT and CDR2 is SNEGSKA (reference sequence). Written as DNA, the CDR3 is TGCAGTGCTCCAAGCCGCCTTAGCTCCTACAATGAGCAGTTCTTC. It is translated as CSAPSRLSSYNEQFF.

Many counts were recorded for this clonotype. The CDR3 DNA is TGCGCCAGCAGCCACCCCAGGGGAGGGGGATCCTATGGCTACACCTTC. This codes for CASSHPRGGGSYGYTF. The genes are TRBV4-1 and TRBJ1-2; TRBD1 might be the D (6 bases). The V gene's germline CDR1 is MGHRA and CDR2 YSYEKL. The length of the CDR3 is 16 residues. Deletions cut 3 bases from V and 4 bases from J, with 18 bases between.

This clonotype was seen at least ten times. V gene TRBV6-5 combines with J gene TRBJ1-1, with D possibly being TRBD1 (5 bases). There are 15 residues in the CDR3. Trimming cost V 0 bases and J 8 bases, with 16 bases left between them. CDR1 and CDR2 (germline): MNHEY, SVGAGI. The CDR3 loop is CASSYSTRGHGEAFF. The CDR3 nucleotides are TGTGCCAGCAGTTACTCGACGAGGGGTCACGGAGAAGCTTTCTTT.

Comment on this clonotype: This may come from a read error, since a much larger clone is one base off. This sequence joins TRBV6-5 and TRBJ1-5; TRBD1 might be the D (5 bases). The CDR3 is 13 amino acids. Trimming cost V 6 bases and J 7 bases, with 13 bases left between them. Looked up from germline, CDR1 is MNHEY and CDR2 is SVGAGI. The CDR3 here is CASSLVREQPQHF. The CDR3 nucleotides are TGTGCCAGCAGCCTGGTCAGGGAACAGCCCCAGCATTTT.